This T cell receptor (beta chain) was obtained from a study of cytomegalovirus exposure and HLA in healthy donors. About this clone itself: Its target is unknown.

With 60 Vbeta and 13 Jbeta primers, the PCR was carried out. Using immunoSEQ multiplex PCR, the repertoire was profiled, and TCRdb retains in-frame clones only, with some absent. The table shows approximately 73,000 clones, with 79% occurring only once. Study-wide findings and caveats: The study recorded 164 TCR beta chains that were cytomegalovirus-associated. TCR sequences were mostly rare, though some public TCRs occurred in many donors. Most subjects' HLA-A and HLA-B alleles were reportedly predicted from TCR beta sequences.

This CDR3 contains 16 residues. J gave up 1 base and V 2 bases, and 2 bases lay outside the gene matches. Germline V gene data show CDR1 as LNHNV and CDR2 as YYDKDF (reference sequence). The chain recombines TRBV15 with TRBJ2-3; 11 bases line up with TRBD2. The TCR originated in a middle-aged woman in good health and CMV-seropositive. Sequencing was done on a sample of PBMCs. The DNA for the CDR3 is TGTGCCACCAGCAGACGTAGCGGGGGGGGCACAGATACGCAGTATTTT. Its translation is CATSRRSGGGTDTQYF.